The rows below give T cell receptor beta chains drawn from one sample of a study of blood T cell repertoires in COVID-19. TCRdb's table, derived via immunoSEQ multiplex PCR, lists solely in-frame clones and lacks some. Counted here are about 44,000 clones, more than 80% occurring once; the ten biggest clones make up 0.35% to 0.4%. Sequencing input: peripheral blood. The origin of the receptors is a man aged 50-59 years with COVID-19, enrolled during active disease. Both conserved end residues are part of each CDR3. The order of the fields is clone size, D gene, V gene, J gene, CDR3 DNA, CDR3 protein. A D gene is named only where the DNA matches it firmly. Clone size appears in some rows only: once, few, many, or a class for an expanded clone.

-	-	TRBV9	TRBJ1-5	TGTGCCAGCAGCGTAGCCATAGATCAGCCCCAGCATTTT	CASSVAIDQPQHF
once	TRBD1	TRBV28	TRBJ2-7	TGTGCCAGCAGCAACCTTGGACAGGGGGCCTACGAGCAGTACTTC	CASSNLGQGAYEQYF
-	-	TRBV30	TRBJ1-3	TGTGCCTGGGCCCAGGGATTTGGAAACACCATATATTTT	CAWAQGFGNTIYF
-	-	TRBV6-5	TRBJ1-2	TGTGCCAGCAGTACCCCGGGGGGCGACTATGGCTACACCTTC	CASSTPGGDYGYTF
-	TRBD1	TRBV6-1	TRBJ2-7	TGTGCCAGCAGTGAAATTTGGACAGGGCCCTACGAGCAGTACTTC	CASSEIWTGPYEQYF
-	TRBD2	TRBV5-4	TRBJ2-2	TGTGCCAGCAGCTTGGATACCCTACCGGGACTAATGACCGGGGAGCTGTTTTTT	CASSLDTLPGLMTGELFF
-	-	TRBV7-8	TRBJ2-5	TGTGCCAGCAGCCCACCGTTCCGAATCGGAGGAGAGACCCAGTACTTC	CASSPPFRIGGETQYF
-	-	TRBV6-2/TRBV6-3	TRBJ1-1	TGTGCCAGCAGTTACAGAACTACAGGTTGGAACACTGAAGCTTTCTTT	CASSYRTTGWNTEAFF
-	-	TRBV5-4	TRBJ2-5	TGTGCCAGCAGCTTGGCGGACAGCCAAGAGACCCAGTACTTC	CASSLADSQETQYF
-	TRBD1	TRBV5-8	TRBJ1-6	TGTGCCAGCAGCTTGGAAACAGGGGGGAATTCACCCCTCCACTTT	CASSLETGGNSPLHF
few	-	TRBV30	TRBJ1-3	TGTGCCTGGAGTTGGGGGGGCTCTGGAAACACCATATATTTT	CAWSWGGSGNTIYF
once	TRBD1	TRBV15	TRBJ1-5	TGTGCCACCAGCAGAGGAGCGGACAGGAGTTATAGCAATCAGCCCCAGCATTTT	CATSRGADRSYSNQPQHF
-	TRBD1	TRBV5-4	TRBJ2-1	TGTGCCAGCAGCACGGGACAGGGCCTTTCGAATGAGCAGTTCTTC	CASSTGQGLSNEQFF
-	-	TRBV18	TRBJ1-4	TGTGCCAGCTCACCAAGCAGAACAGGGTTCGATGAAAAACTGTTTTTT	CASSPSRTGFDEKLFF
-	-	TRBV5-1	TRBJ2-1	TGCGCCAGCAGCTTGGGGCTCTACAGCAACAATGAGCAGTTCTTC	CASSLGLYSNNEQFF
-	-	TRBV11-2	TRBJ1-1	TGTGCCAGCAGCCCGGGAGGGGGGAACACTGAAGCTTTCTTT	CASSPGGGNTEAFF
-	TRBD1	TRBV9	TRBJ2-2	TGTGCCAGCAGCGTAGCCCACAGGGGGACCGGGGAGCTGTTTTTT	CASSVAHRGTGELFF
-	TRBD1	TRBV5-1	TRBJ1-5	TGCGCCAGCAGTTCCGGGACAGGCAATCAGCCCCAGCATTTT	CASSSGTGNQPQHF
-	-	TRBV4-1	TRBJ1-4	TGCGCCAGCAGCCAAATTCTAGGGGGATCTAATGAAAAACTGTTTTTT	CASSQILGGSNEKLFF
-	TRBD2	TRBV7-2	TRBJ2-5	TGTGCCAGCAGCTTTCCGACTAGCGGGAGTGAGACCCAGTACTTC	CASSFPTSGSETQYF
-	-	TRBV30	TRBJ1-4	TGTGCCTGCGAAGGGGTGGACGAAAAACTGTTTTTT	CACEGVDEKLFF
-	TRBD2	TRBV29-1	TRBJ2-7	TGCAGCGTTTTAAAATTGAGCGGGAGTATTCCCCCCAACTACGAGCAGTACTTC	CSVLKLSGSIPPNYEQYF
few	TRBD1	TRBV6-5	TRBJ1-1	TGTGCCAGCATCCCCCTCGGGGACAGGATCACTGAAGCTTTCTTT	CASIPLGDRITEAFF
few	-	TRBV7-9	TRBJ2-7	TGTGCCAGCAGTCGGCGGGGTTACGAGCAGTACTTC	CASSRRGYEQYF
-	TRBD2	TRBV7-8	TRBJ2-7	TGTGCCAGCAGCTTAGAGGGTACTAGCGGGAGCCCGTGGGGCGAGCAGTACTTC	CASSLEGTSGSPWGEQYF
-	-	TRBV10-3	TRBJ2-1	TGTGCCATCACCAGCGGAAGGACTTCGGACTACAATGAGCAGTTCTTC	CAITSGRTSDYNEQFF
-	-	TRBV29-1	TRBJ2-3	TGCAGCGTTTTGACAGGTAGCACAGATACGCAGTATTTT	CSVLTGSTDTQYF
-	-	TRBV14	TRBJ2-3	TGTGCCAGCAGCCGCCTGTGGGGAGCGGGCACAGATACGCAGTATTTT	CASSRLWGAGTDTQYF
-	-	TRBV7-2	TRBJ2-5	TGTGCCAGCAGCTCCACCTCGGGAGTCCAAGAGACCCAGTACTTC	CASSSTSGVQETQYF
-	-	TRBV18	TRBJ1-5	TGTGCCAGCTCACTCGACAGGAATCAGCCCCAGCATTTT	CASSLDRNQPQHF
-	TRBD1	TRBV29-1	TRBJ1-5	TGCAGCGTCGGACAGGCCAATCAGCCCCAGCATTTT	CSVGQANQPQHF
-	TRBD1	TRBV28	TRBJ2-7	TGTGCCAGCAGCCCTTACCAGACAGGGATTAACGAGCAGTACTTC	CASSPYQTGINEQYF
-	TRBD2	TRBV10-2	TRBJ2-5	TGCGCCAGCCGTAATCTTCCGGGACTAGCGGCGGAGACCCAGTACTTC	CASRNLPGLAAETQYF